Each of the 16 T cell receptor beta chains below was sequenced from the same sample in a study of OX40 agonist ivuxolimab in advanced cancers. The library came from the immunoSEQ multiplex PCR assay. This immuneACCESS table, as held by TCRdb, lists in-frame sequences with V and J called but not all clones. Of the missing ones, under half trace to an unresolved V gene in checked studies; the others have no known cause. The sample contains over 55,000 clones, less than 90% of them found a single time. The top ten hold roughly 0.8% of the sample. This material consisted of CD4+ or CD8+ T cells sorted from blood, taken in a trial of the OX40 agonist ivuxolimab. These receptors all stem from an adult with an advanced solid tumor such as melanoma, head and neck, liver or kidney cancer.

The J gene is TRBJ2-7, the V gene TRBV9; 7 bases align to TRBD2. With V trimmed by 0 bases and J by 0 bases, 6 bases remained unmatched. The length of the CDR3 is 16 residues. The germline V gene encodes CDR1 SGDLS and CDR2 YYNGEE. CDR3 sequence reads: CASSVGSGGSSYEQYF. In DNA, the CDR3 is TGTGCCAGCAGCGTAGGATCTGGCGGGAGCTCCTACGAGCAGTACTTC.

The chain is built from TRBV11-1 and TRBJ1-1; 7 nucleotides agree with TRBD1. This CDR3 region has 13 residues. The V gene's germline CDR1 is SGHAT and CDR2 FQDESV (reference sequence). Unmatched junction bases numbered 3, after V lost 4 bases and J lost 4 bases. The CDR3 DNA is TGTGCCAGCAGCTCGACAGGGACCACTGAAGCTTTCTTT. Translation gives CASSSTGTTEAFF.

The genes are TRBV30 and TRBJ1-2; a possible D gene is TRBD1 (5 bases). The CDR3 runs to 13 residues. Trimming took 2 bases from V and 5 from J, leaving 12 bases between them. CDR1 is GTSNPN and CDR2 is SVGIG in the germline V gene (reference sequence). The CDR3 sequence is CAWSPGSGYGYTF. CDR3 DNA: TGTGCCTGGAGTCCAGGGTCCGGTTATGGCTACACCTTC. Using reference TRBV30 and TRBJ1-2 for the parts outside the CDR3, the full variable domain is SQTIHQWPATLVQPVGSPLSLECTVEGTSNPNLYWYRQAAGRGLQLLFYSVGIGQISSEVPQNLSASRPQDRQFILSSKKLLLSDSGFYLCAWSPGSGYGYTFGSGTRLTVV.

The chain is built from TRBV4-1 and TRBJ2-1; D gene unclear. Trimming took off 4 bases at V and 7 bases at J, with 26 bases between the two ends. Per germline, CDR1 MGHRA and CDR2 YSYEKL. The CDR3 totals 18 residues. The CDR3 DNA reads as TGCGCCAGCAGCCCGCGCCCGAGTTTCTCTTGGACCAAGAATGAGCAGTTCTTC. Protein: CASSPRPSFSWTKNEQFF.

The gene calls are TRBV5-1 and TRBJ2-5, with 7 bases fitting TRBD2. Germline CDR1 is SGHRS and CDR2 is YFSETQ. The J segment lost 4 bases and the V segment lost 3 bases, leaving 9 bases of the junction unmatched. The CDR3 is 15 amino acids. CDR3 sequence: CASSSQTSITETQYF. The CDR3 DNA sequence: TGCGCCAGCAGCTCCCAGACTAGCATCACAGAGACCCAGTACTTC.

The rearrangement links TRBV7-3 to TRBJ2-3, with 7 bases that match TRBD2. Germline CDR1 is SGHTA and CDR2 is FQGTGA. This CDR3 spans 15 amino acids. Trimming at V came to 5 bases and at J to 2 bases, leaving 7 bases not matched to a gene. The CDR3 protein is CASSREAGFTDTQYF. The DNA for the CDR3 is TGTGCCAGCAGCAGGGAAGCGGGGTTCACAGATACGCAGTATTTT.

This clone was detected once. J is TRBJ2-1 and V is TRBV19; TRBD2 matches 7 bases. This CDR3 region has 18 residues. J was trimmed by 0 bases and V by 6 bases; bases with no gene match: 14. Germline loops: CDR1 LNHDA, CDR2 SQIVND (reference sequence). CDR3 DNA sequence: TGTGCCAGTAGGGGGCAGGCTCAAGCGGGGTTCTCCTACAATGAGCAGTTCTTC. Translated: CASRGQAQAGFSYNEQFF.

V and J are TRBV7-8 and TRBJ2-1, with 8 bases that match TRBD2. The CDR3 sequence is 14 residues long. J gave up 8 bases and V 7 bases, and 10 bases lay outside the gene matches. Germline CDR1 SGHVS, CDR2 FQNEAQ. The CDR3 DNA reads TGTGCCAGCACCCGGACTAGCTTTTTAGATGAGCAGTTCTTC. This codes for CASTRTSFLDEQFF.

The V gene is TRBV6-1, the J gene TRBJ2-3; 10 bases align to TRBD2. This CDR3 is 15 amino acids long. The V gene end was trimmed by 5 bases and the J gene end by 9 bases; junction bases not matched to a gene: 11. Germline values: CDR1 MNHNS, CDR2 SASEGT. CDR3 protein: CASSLAGGRGGTQYF. The DNA for the CDR3 is TGTGCCAGCAGTTTAGCGGGGGGCCGCGGGGGGACGCAGTATTTT.

V is TRBV4-2 and J is TRBJ1-4; TRBD1 might be the D (5 bases). Germline CDR1 LGHNA, CDR2 YNFKEQ. Trimming pared 1 base from V and 7 bases from J, leaving 22 bases between. The CDR3 sequence is 18 residues long. The CDR3 DNA follows: TGTGCCAGCAGCCAAGGGATTCCGGGCGGGGGTTTCGTTGAAAAACTGTTTTTT. It is translated as CASSQGIPGGGFVEKLFF.

This clone was detected only a few times. J is TRBJ2-2 and V is TRBV11-3; D tentatively reads TRBD1 or TRBD2 (5 bases each). Trimming removed 2 bases from V and 5 bases from J, with 15 bases in between. Germline values: CDR1 SGHNT, CDR2 YENEEA. The CDR3 is made up of 16 amino acids. CDR3 sequence (DNA): TGTGCCAGCAGCTTAACTTGGAACGAGGGGACCGGGGAGCTGTTTTTT. Its translation is CASSLTWNEGTGELFF. Filled out from reference TRBV11-3 and TRBJ2-2, the complete variable domain reads EAGVVQSPRYKIIEKKQPVAFWCNPISGHNTLYWYLQNLGQGPELLIRYENEEAVDDSQLPKDRFSAERLKGVDSTLKIQPAELGDSAVYLCASSLTWNEGTGELFFGEGSRLTVL.

This clone was seen a few times. The V call is TRBV28, the J call TRBJ2-7; 8 bases map to TRBD1. V shed 4 bases and J 2 bases; nucleotides not matched to a gene: 16. The germline gives CDR1 MDHEN, CDR2 SYDVKM. This CDR3 has 18 residues. The CDR3 region has the DNA TGTGCCAGCAGTTACCCCAGGCTAGGCGGACAGGGCGCCTACGAGCAGTACTTC. Translation: CASSYPRLGGQGAYEQYF.

This clone was recorded only once. V and J are TRBV7-9 and TRBJ2-5; no clear D gene. The germline V gene encodes CDR1 SEHNR and CDR2 FQNEAQ (reference sequence). Trimming removed 0 bases at V and 4 bases at J, with 0 bases between. This CDR3 contains 11 residues. CDR3 DNA: TGTGCCAGCAGCTTAGCAGAGACCCAGTACTTC. Its protein is CASSLAETQYF.

The chain links TRBV5-1 to TRBJ2-1, with TRBD2 matching over 11 bases. Germline loops: CDR1 SGHRS, CDR2 YFSETQ. CDR3 size: 15 residues. V dropped 0 bases and J dropped 5; count of bases not matched to a gene: 1. The CDR3 spells CASSLVAGGDNEQFF. CDR3 nucleotide sequence: TGCGCCAGCAGCTTGGTAGCGGGAGGGGACAATGAGCAGTTCTTC.

This chain connects TRBV12-2 to TRBJ2-3; the listed D gene, TRBD2, was not tested against the DNA. TRBV12-2 is annotated as a pseudogene. The CDR3 contains 19 residues. The CDR3 sequence: CASRLVSSGSLSKTDTQYF. In nucleotides, the CDR3 is TGTGCAAGTCGCTTAGTGAGTAGCGGGAGTCTTTCTAAGACAGATACGCAGTATTTT.

The V call is TRBV25-1, the J call TRBJ1-6; D unresolved. V lost 1 base, J lost 6 bases, and 10 bases lay in between. The CDR3 sequence is 15 residues long. Germline V gene lookup returns CDR1 MGHDK and CDR2 SYGVNS. CDR3 amino acids: CASSESGISNSPLHF. Written as DNA, the CDR3 is TGTGCCAGCAGTGAATCGGGAATAAGTAATTCACCCCTCCACTTT.